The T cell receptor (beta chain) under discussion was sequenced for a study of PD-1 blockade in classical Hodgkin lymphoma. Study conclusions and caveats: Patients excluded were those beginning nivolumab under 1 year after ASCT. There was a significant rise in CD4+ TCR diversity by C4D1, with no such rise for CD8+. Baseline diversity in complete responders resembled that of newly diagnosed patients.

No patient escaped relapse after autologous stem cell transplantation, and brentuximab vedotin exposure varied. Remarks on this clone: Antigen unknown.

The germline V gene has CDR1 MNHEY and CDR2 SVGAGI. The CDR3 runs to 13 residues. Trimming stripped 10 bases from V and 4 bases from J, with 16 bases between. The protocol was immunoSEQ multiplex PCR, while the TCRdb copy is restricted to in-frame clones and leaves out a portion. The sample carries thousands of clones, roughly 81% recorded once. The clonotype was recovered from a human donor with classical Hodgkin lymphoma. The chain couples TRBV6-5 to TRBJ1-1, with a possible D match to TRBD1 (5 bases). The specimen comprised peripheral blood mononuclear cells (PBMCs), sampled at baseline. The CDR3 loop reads CATTRGRGTEAFF. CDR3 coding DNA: TGTGCCACCACTAGGGGTCGGGGCACTGAAGCTTTCTTT.